This TCR beta chain derives from a study of blood T cells in healthy people across ages. Findings and limits, study-wide: TCR beta diversity, measured per million T cells, fell in a roughly linear way with age.

A sample-barcoded 5' primer and a J-beta primer mix were used in a second PCR of roughly 7 to 11 cycles. TCRdb re-derived calls from the 5' RACE reads in MiXCR, one entry per CDR3 protein. Here the sample spans 700,000 to 850,000 distinct CDR3 sequences, 53% being singletons. Those donating, healthy Caucasian individuals from Russia, were aged roughly 6 to 90. Drawn from each donor were around 9.1 milliliters of peripheral blood. Per sample, a minimum of 6.5 million PBMCs were isolated. Comment on this clonotype: Its antigen is as yet unknown.

The CDR3 spans 19 residues. Germline V gene sequence: CDR1 SGDLS, CDR2 YYNGEE. Trimming cost V 4 bases and J 3 bases; bases outside gene matches: 14. This chain uses TRBV9 with TRBJ2-1, with 12 nucleotides matching TRBD2. Source material: blood. This TCR derives from a man older than 75 in good health. CDR3 sequence reads: CASSPRGPGTSGYYNEQFF. The CDR3 nucleotides read TGTGCCAGCAGCCCAAGAGGGCCCGGGACTAGCGGGTACTACAATGAGCAGTTCTTC.